The 14 T cell receptor beta chains reported below all come from one sample, sequenced in a study of molecular identifiers for immune sequencing clone quantification. TCRdb redid the calling of the PCR reads with MiXCR, one entry per CDR3 protein. The data contain some 96,000 distinct CDR3 sequences, approximately 25% of them singletons. Sample: naive CD8+ T cells from blood, with Jurkat cell RNA spiked in. Subset reported: FACS-sorted CD8+CD4-CCR7+CD45RA+ naive T cells. The receptors here all came from a human donor in good health. Some libraries in this study had Jurkat cell RNA spiked in.

There are many counts of this clonotype. This chain uses TRBV4-3 with TRBJ2-6; D is perhaps TRBD1 (5 bases). V was pared by 4 bases and J by 1 base, with 11 bases between. The CDR3 consists of 16 residues. Germline values: CDR1 LGHNA, CDR2 YSLEER. In nucleotides, the CDR3 is TGCGCCAGCAGCCCCGCTCAGGGATCTGGGGCCAACGTCCTGACTTTC. Translation gives CASSPAQGSGANVLTF.

This clonotype was seen at least ten times. V and J are TRBV5-1 and TRBJ1-5; 8 bases line up with TRBD1. Germline V lookup: CDR1 SGHRS, CDR2 YFSETQ. The V gene end was trimmed by 2 bases and the J gene end by 3 bases; junction bases not matched to a gene: 4. The CDR3 has 15 residues. CDR3 nucleotides: TGCGCCAGCAGCTTTTCAGGGGGCGACAATCAGCCCCAGCATTTT. It encodes CASSFSGGDNQPQHF. Full variable domain (missing parts from reference TRBV5-1 and TRBJ1-5): KAGVTQTPRYLIKTRGQQVTLSCSPISGHRSVSWYQQTPGQGLQFLFEYFSETQRNKGNFPGRFSGRQFSNSRSEMNVSTLELGDSALYLCASSFSGGDNQPQHFGDGTRLSIL.

On this clonotype: A much larger clonotype is one base distant, so this may be a read error. The chain couples TRBV27 to TRBJ1-1; TRBD1 is a possible D gene (5 bases). V lost 1 base, J lost 11 bases, and 23 bases lay in between. The CDR3 has 16 amino acids. Germline CDR1 reads MNHEY; CDR2 reads SMNVEV (reference sequence). CDR3 in DNA: TGTGCCAGCAGTTTATTCGCCCCGGCAGGGCAGTCGGAGGCTTTCTTT. Protein product: CASSLFAPAGQSEAFF.

The sample holds many counts of this clonotype. The chain carries TRBV4-2 and TRBJ2-3, with TRBD2 matching 10 bases. Germline loops: CDR1 LGHNA, CDR2 YNFKEQ. The CDR3 contains 17 residues. The V and J ends lost 1 base and 2 bases, in that order; junction bases with no gene match: 6. CDR3 amino acids: CASSQGAGGPNTDTQYF. As DNA, the CDR3 is TGTGCCAGCAGCCAAGGAGCGGGGGGGCCCAACACAGATACGCAGTATTTT.

This clonotype was counted at least ten times. The rearrangement links TRBV6-5 to TRBJ1-5, with D unclear. The germline V and J ends were trimmed by 0 bases and 3 bases, with 6 bases remaining between them. The CDR3 has 14 amino acids. Germline V lookup: CDR1 MNHEY, CDR2 SVGAGI. The CDR3 bases are TGTGCCAGCAGTTACTCCAATTACAATCAGCCCCAGCATTTT. Residues: CASSYSNYNQPQHF.

Concerning this clonotype itself: A clone one base away is much larger, so this may be a read error. V is TRBV7-6 and J is TRBJ2-5, with D possibly called TRBD1 or TRBD2 (5 bases each). V lost 3 bases and J lost 7, with 21 bases in between. CDR1 and CDR2 from the germline V gene are SGHVS and FNYEAQ. CDR3 size: 16 residues. CDR3 protein: CASSLSRDPIWGTQYF. Here the CDR3 DNA reads TGTGCCAGCAGCTTGTCCCGGGACCCCATATGGGGGACCCAGTACTTC.

The chain has TRBV15 and TRBJ2-2, with 9 bases lining up with TRBD1. The junction had 6 bases not matched to a gene; V was cut back by 5 bases and J by 2 bases. Per germline, CDR1 LNHNV and CDR2 YYDKDF (reference sequence). The CDR3 runs 16 residues. The CDR3 here is CATSVPGQGNTGELFF. In nucleotides, the CDR3 is TGTGCCACCAGCGTCCCGGGACAGGGAAACACCGGGGAGCTGTTTTTT.

The sample holds many counts of this clonotype. The V call is TRBV20-1, the J call TRBJ1-4; D unclear. The CDR3 has 16 residues. Germline loops: CDR1 DFQATT, CDR2 SNEGSKA (reference sequence). Deletions cut 1 base from V and 4 bases from J, with 16 bases between. The CDR3 bases are TGCAGTGCTAGAGGCCTTCTTCCGGGGATTAATGAAAAACTGTTTTTT. Amino acids: CSARGLLPGINEKLFF.

Details on this clonotype: A much larger clone differs from this one at a single base, so this may be a read error. This sequence joins TRBV9 and TRBJ1-1; D is undetermined. The germline V and J ends were trimmed by 0 bases and 4 bases, with 7 bases remaining between them. Germline V gene sequence: CDR1 SGDLS, CDR2 YYNGEE. This CDR3 contains 13 residues. The CDR3 spells CASSVDRFTEAFF. CDR3 sequence (DNA): TGTGCCAGCAGCGTAGATAGATTCACTGAAGCTTTCTTT.

This clonotype was counted only a few times. The V call is TRBV12-5, the J call TRBJ2-1; 7 nucleotides agree with TRBD1. The CDR3 is made up of 13 amino acids. The junction had 4 bases not matched to a gene; V was cut back by 1 base and J by 10 bases. The germline V gene encodes CDR1 LGHNT and CDR2 FRNRAP. The CDR3 DNA sequence: TGTGCTAGTGGTTTGGACAGGGGATGGGAGCAGTTCTTC. Protein product: CASGLDRGWEQFF.

Notes on this clonotype: The conserved closing phenylalanine or tryptophan is absent in this CDR3, likely reflecting a read error. The gene calls are TRBV14 and TRBJ1-1, with D hard to call. Trimming pared 0 bases from V and 2 bases from J, leaving 19 bases between. Per the germline V gene, CDR1 is SGHDN and CDR2 is FVKESK. There are 18 residues in the CDR3. This chain's CDR3 is CASSQDNRRLRNNTEAFS. CDR3 nucleotides: TGTGCCAGCAGCCAAGATAACAGACGCCTCAGAAATAACACTGAAGCTTTCTCT.

Concerning this clonotype: A much larger clone lies a single base off, so this may be a read error. V gene TRBV4-1 combines with J gene TRBJ2-5, with 14 nucleotides matching TRBD2. Germline-derived CDR1 and CDR2 are MGHRA and YSYEKL. CDR3 size: 16 residues. CDR3 coding DNA: TGCGCCAGCAGCCAAGTGGGACTAGCGGGAGCAGAGGCCCAGTACTTC. This encodes CASSQVGLAGAEAQYF.

This clonotype has at least ten counts. J is TRBJ2-2 and V is TRBV29-1; D remains ambiguous. CDR3 length: 12 amino acids. CDR1 SQVTM and CDR2 ANQGSEA come from the germline V gene. Trimming left V 3 bases short and J 1 base short, with 3 bases between. CDR3 bases: TGCAGCGTTGATATGAACACCGGGGAGCTGTTTTTT. This gives the protein CSVDMNTGELFF.

This clonotype showed up just a few times. V usage is TRBV28 and J usage is TRBJ1-1, with TRBD1 as a possible D gene (6 bases). This CDR3 region has 15 residues. Germline V gene sequence: CDR1 MDHEN, CDR2 SYDVKM. Trimming removed 5 bases from V and 5 bases from J, with 18 bases in between. The CDR3: CASSLRQGLRTEAFF. The CDR3 region has the DNA TGTGCCAGCAGTCTAAGGCAGGGGCTGAGGACTGAAGCTTTCTTT.